Below are 15 T cell receptor beta chains sequenced from a single sample in a study of T cell changes during pregnancy in multiple sclerosis. Measured with immunoSEQ multiplex PCR; TCRdb has only the in-frame clones, and not every one. The sample includes fewer than 90,000 clones, around 94% of them seen just once. The specimen comprised peripheral blood, sampled in the third trimester of pregnancy. The origin of the receptors is a female donor with multiple sclerosis, enrolled in a pregnancy study.

The chain employs TRBV19 and TRBJ1-2, with a weak D call TRBD1 (6 bases). The CDR3 is made up of 15 amino acids. The V end lost 1 base, the J end lost 0 bases, and 9 bases lay between the germline ends. Germline V gene data show CDR1 as LNHDA and CDR2 as SQIVND (reference sequence). The CDR3 sequence: CASSIVGAANYGYTF. The CDR3 region has the DNA TGTGCCAGTAGTATAGTGGGGGCAGCTAACTATGGCTACACCTTC.

The chain has TRBV30 and TRBJ1-1; a possible D gene is TRBD1 (5 bases). Germline values: CDR1 GTSNPN, CDR2 SVGIG (reference sequence). The CDR3 contains 13 residues. Trimming stripped 0 bases from V and 5 bases from J, with 10 bases between. CDR3 coding DNA: TGTGCCTGGAGTGTAGGGGTTGGGACTGAAGCTTTCTTT. Its translation is CAWSVGVGTEAFF.

The J gene is TRBJ2-7, the V gene TRBV28, with 8 bases identical to TRBD1. V was pared by 3 bases and J by 7 bases, with 11 bases of the junction left unmatched. This CDR3 has 15 amino acids. Germline assignment: CDR1 MDHEN and CDR2 SYDVKM. CDR3 loop: CASSFPSDRAGEQYF. CDR3 nucleotides: TGTGCCAGCAGTTTCCCCTCGGACAGGGCCGGGGAGCAGTACTTC.

CDR3 amino acids: CASSQGGLAVGIEETQYF. The CDR3 nucleotides read TGTGCCAGCAGTCAGGGGGGACTAGCGGTAGGGATTGAAGAGACCCAGTACTTC. The J gene is TRBJ2-5, the V gene TRBV27, with 11 bases identical to TRBD2. The V gene's germline CDR1 is MNHEY and CDR2 SMNVEV (reference sequence). Unmatched junction bases numbered 14, after V lost 5 bases and J lost 3 bases. The CDR3 is made up of 18 amino acids.

The chain has TRBV5-6 and TRBJ2-5; no clear D gene. CDR1 and CDR2 (germline): SGHDT, YYEEEE. With 4 bases removed from V and 2 bases from J, the gap between germline ends came to 15 bases. The CDR3 has 15 amino acids. The CDR3 sequence: CASSHTHSHQETQYF. As DNA, the CDR3 is TGTGCCAGCAGCCATACCCACAGTCATCAAGAGACCCAGTACTTC.

A single count supports this clone. The chain employs TRBV5-6 and TRBJ2-7; D remains unclear. Germline V gene data show CDR1 as SGHDT and CDR2 as YYEEEE. Trimming shortened V by 2 bases and J by 6 bases, and 12 bases separated the two germline ends. The CDR3 is made up of 13 amino acids. DNA for the CDR3: TGTGCCAGCAGCTTAGGCGGCCGTGCCGAGCAGTACTTC. Residues: CASSLGGRAEQYF.

The chain employs TRBV9 and TRBJ1-2, with a possible D match to TRBD1 (5 bases). CDR3 length equals 14 residues. V lost 0 bases, J lost 3 bases, and 9 bases lay in between. Germline assignment: CDR1 SGDLS and CDR2 YYNGEE. The CDR3 DNA follows: TGTGCCAGCAGCGTAGAGCGGGGGTACTATGGCTACACCTTC. Protein sequence: CASSVERGYYGYTF. Full variable domain (outside the CDR3, taken from reference TRBV9 and TRBJ1-2): DSGVTQTPKHLITATGQRVTLRCSPRSGDLSVYWYQQSLDQGLQFLIQYYNGEERAKGNILERFSAQQFPDLHSELNLSSLELGDSALYFCASSVERGYYGYTFGSGTRLTVV.

This chain links TRBV28 with TRBJ1-2; D remains unclear. This CDR3 spans 14 amino acids. Germline V CDR1 and CDR2: MDHEN, SYDVKM. Trimming shortened V by 3 bases and J by 4 bases, and 12 bases separated the two germline ends. The CDR3 DNA reads as TGTGCCAGCAGTTTTCCCCCTGCGGGCTATGGCTACACCTTC. As protein: CASSFPPAGYGYTF.

V usage is TRBV9 and J usage is TRBJ1-2; the D gene is possibly TRBD1 (6 bases). V was shortened by 0 bases and J by 2 bases, with 20 bases between the two germline ends. This CDR3 contains 18 residues. Per germline, CDR1 SGDLS and CDR2 YYNGEE. CDR3 sequence: CASSVGLDVGADNYGYTF. The CDR3 nucleotides read TGTGCCAGCAGCGTAGGACTGGACGTGGGGGCCGACAACTATGGCTACACCTTC.

V is TRBV27 and J is TRBJ2-7, with a possible D match to TRBD2 (5 bases). Per the germline V gene, CDR1 is MNHEY and CDR2 is SMNVEV (reference sequence). There are 12 residues in the CDR3. Trimming shortened V by 4 bases and J by 5 bases, and 9 bases separated the two germline ends. The CDR3: CASSSRRDEQYF. The DNA for the CDR3 is TGTGCCAGCAGTTCTAGGCGGGACGAGCAGTACTTC.

The genes are TRBV27 and TRBJ2-7, with TRBD2 identical over 8 bases. The CDR3 has 14 amino acids. V was clipped by 5 bases and J by 3 bases; unmatched bases: 6. CDR1 is MNHEY and CDR2 is SMNVEV in the germline V gene (reference sequence). Here the CDR3 DNA reads TGTGCCAGCAGTCCTAGCGGGCCTTTCTACGAGCAGTACTTC. Amino acids: CASSPSGPFYEQYF.

This rearrangement joins TRBV7-9 to TRBJ1-2, with a tentative D call TRBD1 (6 bases). The CDR3 contains 12 residues. Trimming took 5 bases from V and 8 from J, leaving 12 bases between them. Germline-derived CDR1 and CDR2 are SEHNR and FQNEAQ (reference sequence). CDR3 sequence: CASSRGGEGYTF. The DNA of the CDR3 is TGTGCCAGCAGCCGAGGGGGGGAAGGCTACACCTTC. Based on the CDR3 plus reference TRBV7-9 and TRBJ1-2, the full variable domain is DTGVSQNPRHKITKRGQNVTFRCDPISEHNRLYWYRQTLGQGPEFLTYFQNEAQLEKSRLLSDRFSAERPKGSFSTLEIQRTEQGDSAMYLCASSRGGEGYTFGSGTRLTVV.

The chain couples TRBV7-9 to TRBJ1-4; D might be TRBD1 (6 bases). V lost 5 bases and J lost 8, with 18 bases in between. The CDR3 spans 15 residues. Germline CDR1 is SEHNR and CDR2 is FQNEAQ (reference sequence). The CDR3 is CASSVSRGGNEKLFF. CDR3 nucleotides: TGTGCCAGCAGCGTCTCACGAGGGGGTAACGAAAAACTGTTTTTT.

This chain connects TRBV7-9 to TRBJ2-1, with 7 bases aligning to TRBD2. Germline V gene lookup returns CDR1 SEHNR and CDR2 FQNEAQ (reference sequence). The CDR3 totals 14 residues. V shed 1 base, J shed 8 bases, and the junction held 5 bases outside the gene matches. The CDR3 nucleotides are TGTGCCAGCAGCTTAGTTGCGGGAGACCATGAGCAGTTCTTC. Its protein is CASSLVAGDHEQFF.

The chain couples TRBV19 to TRBJ1-1, with 8 bases identical to TRBD1. The CDR3 is 14 residues long. With 5 bases clipped from V and 6 bases from J, the junction kept 8 bases outside the gene matches. CDR1 is LNHDA and CDR2 is SQIVND in the germline V gene (reference sequence). Here the CDR3 DNA reads TGTGCCAGTAGTGACACGCGGACAGGGTCTGAAGCTTTCTTT. Amino acid sequence: CASSDTRTGSEAFF.